A selection of T cell receptor beta chains follows, all from one sample in a study of OX40 agonist ivuxolimab in advanced cancers. Some clones are missing from TCRdb's copy, which holds only in-frame ones; the method was immunoSEQ multiplex PCR. Here the sample spans about 83,000 clones, about 89% being singletons. This specimen was CD4+ or CD8+ T cells sorted from blood, taken in a trial of the OX40 agonist ivuxolimab. All receptors come from an adult with an advanced solid tumor such as melanoma, head and neck, liver or kidney cancer. Each CDR3 is given with its conserved first and last residue. Fields, in order: clone size, V gene, D gene, J gene, CDR3 protein, CDR3 DNA. D genes are given only for firm matches. Where a row states a size, it is once, few, many or the class of an expanded clone; other rows omit it.

NA,TRBV30,NA,TRBJ2-1,CAWQDSVAYNEQFF,TGTGCCTGGCAGGACTCCGTAGCCTACAATGAGCAGTTCTTC
NA,TRBV27,NA,TRBJ2-1,CASSVQVDSYNEQFF,TGTGCCAGCAGTGTGCAGGTCGATTCCTACAATGAGCAGTTCTTC
NA,TRBV5-1,NA,TRBJ2-1,CASSLAAKRFF,TGCGCCAGCAGCTTGGCGGCTAAACGGTTCTTC
few,TRBV6-5,NA,TRBJ1-1,CASSYARKAFF,TGTGCCAGCAGTTACGCGAGAAAAGCTTTCTTT
NA,TRBV11-3,TRBD2,TRBJ2-2,CASSSPGLAGVSTGELFF,TGTGCCAGCAGCTCCCCGGGACTAGCGGGAGTAAGCACCGGGGAGCTGTTTTTT
NA,TRBV7-2,TRBD1,TRBJ1-4,CASSTVGTGSEKLFF,TGTGCCAGCAGCACAGTCGGGACAGGGAGTGAAAAACTGTTTTTT
NA,TRBV4-3,NA,TRBJ1-1,CASSQVTGIEAFF,TGCGCCAGCAGCCAAGTGACAGGTATTGAAGCTTTCTTT
NA,TRBV5-6,TRBD2,TRBJ2-1,CASSLMASGVYNEQFF,TGTGCCAGCAGCTTGATGGCTAGCGGAGTCTACAATGAGCAGTTCTTC
NA,TRBV2,NA,TRBJ1-5,CASSDNRYPNQPQHF,TGTGCCAGCAGTGACAACAGATATCCTAATCAGCCCCAGCATTTT
NA,TRBV4-3,NA,TRBJ1-1,CASSQDLLQGSTEAFF,TGCGCCAGCAGCCAAGATCTCTTGCAGGGTAGCACTGAAGCTTTCTTT
NA,TRBV15,NA,TRBJ2-3,CATSRHPPRIYTDTQYF,TGTGCCACCAGCAGGCACCCTCCTAGGATATACACAGATACGCAGTATTTT
once,TRBV19,NA,TRBJ2-3,CASSQAGVDTQYF,TGTGCCAGTAGTCAGGCCGGGGTAGATACGCAGTATTTT
NA,TRBV4-1,TRBD2,TRBJ2-3,CASSPGLEYTDTQYF,TGCGCCAGCAGCCCGGGACTAGAATACACAGATACGCAGTATTTT
NA,TRBV6-6,NA,TRBJ1-4,CASSPNSPATNEKLFF,TGTGCCAGCAGCCCCAACAGCCCTGCAACTAATGAAAAACTGTTTTTT
NA,TRBV28,NA,TRBJ1-6,CASSFSGERGSPLHF,TGTGCCAGCAGTTTTTCAGGGGAACGAGGCTCACCCCTCCACTTT
NA,TRBV10-3,NA,TRBJ1-1,CAISQGLRGRTEAFF,TGTGCCATCAGTCAGGGATTGAGGGGGAGAACTGAAGCTTTCTTT
NA,TRBV11-2,TRBD1,TRBJ2-3,CASSFTGGKDTQYF,TGTGCCAGCAGCTTCACAGGGGGCAAAGATACGCAGTATTTT
NA,TRBV6-5,TRBD1,TRBJ1-2,CASSLSEGAANYGYTF,TGTGCCAGCAGTTTATCGGAGGGGGCTGCTAACTATGGCTACACCTTC
NA,TRBV4-3,NA,TRBJ2-3,CASSQATSTFGTDTQYF,TGCGCCAGCAGCCAAGCCACCAGCACTTTCGGCACAGATACGCAGTATTTT
NA,TRBV5-6,TRBD2,TRBJ2-1,CASTIGTSGKPKQFF,TGTGCCAGCACGATAGGAACTAGCGGGAAACCGAAGCAGTTCTTC
NA,TRBV19,NA,TRBJ1-2,CASRNYGYTF,TGTGCCAGTAGGAATTATGGCTACACCTTC
NA,TRBV6-5,TRBD2,TRBJ2-2,CASSYIRGGTGELFF,TGTGCCAGCAGTTACATCCGGGGAGGGACCGGGGAGCTGTTTTTT
NA,TRBV19,NA,TRBJ1-2,CASSIDPGSYGYTF,TGTGCCAGTAGTATAGATCCAGGGAGCTATGGCTACACCTTC
NA,TRBV7-9,TRBD1,TRBJ1-2,CASSFGQGADGYTF,TGTGCCAGCAGCTTTGGACAGGGGGCGGACGGCTACACCTTC
NA,TRBV21-1,NA,TRBJ1-5,CASSKVGQETYSNQPQHF,TGTGCCAGCAGCAAAGTGGGACAGGAGACTTATAGCAATCAGCCCCAGCATTTT
NA,TRBV4-2,TRBD2,TRBJ2-7,CASSPRQGGGELTYEQYF,TGTGCCAGCAGCCCCCGGCAGGGCGGGGGGGAATTAACCTACGAGCAGTACTTC
NA,TRBV6-6,NA,TRBJ2-3,CASSHLGVDTQYF,TGTGCCAGCAGCCACCTCGGGGTTGATACGCAGTATTTT
NA,TRBV5-4,NA,TRBJ2-7,CASSLTGDEQYF,TGTGCCAGCAGCTTGACGGGAGACGAGCAGTACTTC
NA,TRBV4-1,NA,TRBJ1-4,CASSPSHGVLRGTNEKLFF,TGCGCCAGCAGCCCGTCCCACGGGGTGTTGAGAGGAACTAATGAAAAACTGTTTTTT
NA,TRBV6-5,NA,TRBJ1-2,CASSYVEGYGYTF,TGTGCCAGCAGTTACGTTGAGGGCTATGGCTACACCTTC
NA,TRBV6-5,TRBD2,TRBJ2-1,CASSYVGGRANEQFF,TGTGCCAGCAGTTACGTGGGCGGGAGGGCCAATGAGCAGTTCTTC
NA,TRBV9,NA,TRBJ2-4,CASSSPETGAKNIQYF,TGTGCCAGCAGCTCGCCCGAGACTGGAGCCAAAAACATTCAGTACTTC
once,TRBV28,NA,TRBJ2-1,CASRDSNEQFF,TGTGCCAGCAGGGACAGTAATGAGCAGTTCTTC
NA,TRBV4-1,NA,TRBJ1-5,CASSPRHRDGNQPQHF,TGCGCCAGCAGCCCGAGGCACCGGGACGGGAATCAGCCCCAGCATTTT
NA,TRBV4-3,NA,TRBJ1-2,CASSPGQRANYGYTF,TGCGCCAGCAGCCCAGGACAGAGAGCTAACTATGGCTACACCTTC
NA,TRBV6-1,NA,TRBJ2-3,CASSEDWDWGSHSTDTQYF,TGTGCCAGCAGTGAAGACTGGGATTGGGGGAGTCATAGCACAGATACGCAGTATTTT
once,TRBV30,NA,TRBJ2-5,CAWSEETQYF,TGTGCCTGGAGTGAAGAGACCCAGTACTTC
NA,TRBV2,NA,TRBJ2-7,CASSPDFSSLGEQYF,TGTGCCAGCAGTCCCGACTTCTCCAGTTTAGGCGAGCAGTACTTC
few,TRBV28,TRBD1,TRBJ1-2,CASSYRGHGYTF,TGTGCCAGCAGTTACAGGGGTCATGGCTACACCTTC
NA,TRBV7-8,NA,TRBJ1-5,CASSFFNQPQHF,TGTGCCAGCAGCTTTTTTAATCAGCCCCAGCATTTT
NA,TRBV14,NA,TRBJ2-1,CASSLWPGDSYNEQFF,TGTGCCAGCAGCCTTTGGCCGGGCGACTCCTACAATGAGCAGTTCTTC
NA,TRBV27,NA,TRBJ2-1,CASSADYNEQFF,TGTGCCAGCAGTGCCGACTACAATGAGCAGTTCTTC
NA,TRBV30,NA,TRBJ2-7,CAWSHRDGLYEQYF,TGTGCCTGGAGCCATCGGGACGGATTATACGAGCAGTACTTC
NA,TRBV29-1,TRBD2,TRBJ2-3,CSVEFLTSGKTDTQYF,TGCAGCGTTGAATTCCTGACTAGCGGGAAGACAGATACGCAGTATTTT
NA,TRBV12-5,NA,TRBJ1-2,CATPSLYYGYTF,TGTGCTACCCCAAGCCTGTACTATGGCTACACCTTC
NA,TRBV9,TRBD2,TRBJ2-5,CASSVGGLAGVGETQYF,TGTGCCAGCAGCGTAGGCGGGCTAGCGGGAGTAGGGGAGACCCAGTACTTC
NA,TRBV6-7,TRBD1,TRBJ1-2,CASSWAGTGFWGYTF,TGTGCCAGCAGTTGGGCTGGGACAGGCTTTTGGGGCTACACCTTC
once,TRBV30,NA,TRBJ2-1,CAWSVVNEQFF,TGTGCCTGGAGTGTAGTCAATGAGCAGTTCTTC
NA,TRBV28,NA,TRBJ2-1,CASSLWAGKSSYNEQFF,TGTGCCAGCAGTTTATGGGCAGGAAAGAGCTCCTACAATGAGCAGTTCTTC
NA,TRBV2,TRBD2,TRBJ2-3,CASSDSSGGALVDTQYF,TGTGCCAGCAGTGACTCTAGCGGGGGGGCTCTTGTAGATACGCAGTATTTT
NA,TRBV9,NA,TRBJ1-2,CASSVAAKELNYGYTF,TGTGCCAGCAGCGTAGCCGCCAAGGAGCTTAACTATGGCTACACCTTC
NA,TRBV10-3,TRBD2,TRBJ2-3,CAISEWAGARTDTQYF,TGTGCCATCAGTGAGTGGGCGGGAGCCAGGACAGATACGCAGTATTTT
NA,TRBV7-8,NA,TRBJ1-2,CASSSSRRGYTF,TGTGCCAGCAGCTCTTCCCGTCGTGGCTACACCTTC
NA,TRBV11-3,TRBD2,TRBJ2-1,CASSSGGLAGFGEQFF,TGTGCCAGCAGCTCAGGGGGACTAGCGGGATTCGGTGAGCAGTTCTTC
NA,TRBV2,NA,TRBJ1-3,CASSVNGPSGNTIYF,TGTGCCAGCAGTGTAAACGGGCCCTCTGGAAACACCATATATTTT